This entry describes one TCR beta chain. The target antigen is unknown. Primers: 60 Vbeta forward and 13 Jbeta reverse. Data came from immunoSEQ multiplex PCR; TCRdb stores just in-frame clones and leaves some out. The repertoire has 110,000 to 150,000 clones, under 80% of them found once; the top ten carry around 4.5%. CDR3 length: 10 residues. V was cut by 6 bases and J by 9 bases, with 11 bases left in between. Germline CDR1 and CDR2: DFQATT and SNEGSKA (reference sequence). This entry comes from a study of cytomegalovirus exposure and HLA in healthy donors. Findings of the study overall: It was assumed in the presence/absence analyses that sequencing depth was roughly uniform across donors. Most likely, a cluster of highly shared sequence variants arose as a sequencing artifact.

The chain links TRBV20-1 to TRBJ1-1, with D perhaps matching TRBD1 (5 bases). This clonotype originated in a man aged 18 to 30 in good health and CMV-seropositive. The sample comprised PBMCs. For the CDR3, the DNA is TGCAGTGCGGGGCGGGGGAAAGCTTTCTTT. It is translated as CSAGRGKAFF.